This T cell receptor (beta chain) is drawn from a study of beta chain features in type 1 diabetes. Overall study findings and caveats: Individuals with type 1 diabetes displayed fewer insertions and more deletions at VDJ junctions. In every one of the four CD4+ subsets, TCRB CDR3s were moderately but significantly shorter in Type 1 diabetes patients. Patients' naive, central memory and Treg TCRB repertoires seemed closer to one another than those of healthy donors.

Since all of the isolated RNA was reverse transcribed, expressed TCRB transcripts were what got sequenced. Repertoires were generated with immunoSEQ multiplex PCR, while TCRdb's copy carries only in-frame clones and drops some. The data show almost 350,000 clones, roughly 8% seen once. The single heparinised draw taken from each donor contained roughly 100 mL of blood on average. V lost 6 bases, J lost 9 bases, and 9 bases stayed unmatched. The CDR3 extends over 16 amino acids. Germline V gene sequence: CDR1 LGHNT, CDR2 FRNRAP. This clone was detected a few times. Its antigen is unknown. The V gene is TRBV12-5, the J gene TRBJ2-1; 15 bases are a match to TRBD2. Sequenced sample: central memory CD4+ T cells from blood. This TCR was recovered from a woman aged 18 to 35 in good health. CDR3 in DNA: TGTGCTAGTGGGAATAGGGGACTAGCGGGAGGATTTGAGCAGTTCTTC. Translating it yields CASGNRGLAGGFEQFF. The entire variable domain, with the rest obtained from reference TRBV12-5 and TRBJ2-1, is as follows: DARVTQTPRHKVTEMGQEVTMRCQPILGHNTVFWYRQTMMQGLELLAYFRNRAPLDDSGMPKDRFSAEMPDATLATLKIQPSEPRDSAVYFCASGNRGLAGGFEQFFGPGTRLTVL.